These T cell receptor beta chains were read from a single sample in a study of control samples from healthy donors and cancer patients. The table came from immunoSEQ multiplex PCR; TCRdb's copy has only in-frame clones and leaves some out. The sample records around 150,000 clones, 89% being singletons. Sequencing was carried out using blood. These receptor sequences come from a young man in good health. CDR3s include the opening cysteine and the closing phenylalanine or tryptophan. A D gene is named only where the DNA matches it firmly. Where a row states a size, it is once, few, many or the class of an expanded clone; other rows omit it.

>TRBV2|.|few|TRBJ1-5
CASRKQGTTHQPQHF
TGTGCCAGCAGGAAGCAAGGGACTACGCATCAGCCCCAGCATTTT
>TRBV4-2|.|.|TRBJ1-1
CASSQEWREGEAFF
TGTGCCAGCAGCCAAGAGTGGAGGGAAGGAGAAGCTTTCTTT
>TRBV7-2|TRBD2|.|TRBJ2-1
CASSFGVAGGNEQFF
TGTGCCAGCAGCTTCGGGGTAGCGGGGGGAAATGAGCAGTTCTTC
>TRBV9|.|.|TRBJ1-1
CASSVVGGNTEAFF
TGTGCCAGCAGCGTAGTGGGGGGAAACACTGAAGCTTTCTTT
>TRBV9|TRBD2|once|TRBJ2-3
CASSVGGWRGSTDTQYF
TGTGCCAGCAGCGTAGGAGGATGGCGGGGGAGCACAGATACGCAGTATTTT
>TRBV27|.|.|TRBJ2-1
CASTVGNNEQFF
TGTGCCAGCACGGTCGGGAACAATGAGCAGTTCTTC
>TRBV5-6|.|few|TRBJ1-1
CASSFGTEAFF
TGTGCCAGCAGCTTTGGGACTGAAGCTTTCTTT
>TRBV30|.|once|TRBJ1-5
CAWSRGYSNQPQHF
TGTGCCTGGAGTAGGGGCTATAGCAATCAGCCCCAGCATTTT
>TRBV27|.|few|TRBJ1-5
CASSVDRNYQPQHF
TGTGCCAGCAGCGTGGACAGAAACTATCAGCCCCAGCATTTT
>TRBV19|TRBD1|.|TRBJ1-5
CASSTRQGSGNQPQHF
TGTGCCAGTAGTACGAGACAGGGTTCTGGGAATCAGCCCCAGCATTTT
>TRBV7-9|.|.|TRBJ1-2
CASRSGDREGPNYGYTF
TGTGCCAGCAGGTCGGGGGATAGGGAGGGGCCGAACTATGGCTACACCTTC
>TRBV18|.|.|TRBJ1-2
CASTQTAEGYGYTF
TGTGCCAGCACCCAGACGGCCGAGGGGTATGGCTACACCTTC
>TRBV9|TRBD2|.|TRBJ2-3
CASSGTSGILDTQYF
TGTGCCAGCAGCGGGACTAGCGGGATATTGGATACGCAGTATTTT
>TRBV9|.|.|TRBJ2-1
CASSVTPGTSYNEQFF
TGTGCCAGCAGCGTAACTCCGGGAACCTCCTACAATGAGCAGTTCTTC
>TRBV24-1|TRBD2|.|TRBJ2-1
CATSDLASSGSFSEQFF
TGTGCCACCAGTGATTTGGCCTCTAGCGGGAGTTTTAGTGAGCAGTTCTTC
>TRBV7-2|TRBD2|.|TRBJ2-3
CASSLTSGSADTQYF
TGTGCCAGCAGCCTGACTAGCGGGAGTGCAGATACGCAGTATTTT
>TRBV24-1|TRBD2|.|TRBJ2-2
CATSESGTSGRSNTGELFF
TGTGCCACCAGTGAGTCCGGGACTAGCGGGAGGTCGAACACCGGGGAGCTGTTTTTT
>TRBV5-4|.|few|TRBJ1-1
CASSVPGGYDTEAFF
TGTGCCAGCAGCGTCCCGGGGGGGTATGACACTGAAGCTTTCTTT